The clone carrying this T cell receptor (beta chain) was recorded a few times. One junction end disagrees with the germline gene, perhaps due to a read error. These data come from a study of spatial heterogeneity in lung cancer. Study-level background: The study observed each unique TCR and UMI combination more than ten times on average in raw reads.

As to time point: sample taken at primary tumor resection. Whole RNA, which was extracted from tumor, nontumor lung tissue or frozen PBMC, was sequenced without any cell sorting. The CDR3 consists of 14 residues. Germline CDR1 and CDR2: SGHNT and YYREEE (reference sequence). Using its own MiXCR run on the 5' RACE reads, TCRdb lists one record per CDR3 protein. The table lists 82,000 or so distinct CDR3 sequences, around 12% of them singletons. The chain joins TRBV5-4 to TRBJ2-3; D could derive from TRBD1 or TRBD2 (5 bases each). The receptor was derived from a male donor with early-stage non-small cell lung cancer. Sequenced material: PBMCs, taken at surgery. CDR3 sequence reads: CASSLGDPTYTQYF. CDR3 DNA sequence: TGTGCCAGCAGCCTGGGGGATCCCACATATACGCAGTATTTT.